Reported below is one TCR beta chain. The V gene end was trimmed by 3 bases and the J gene end by 5 bases; junction bases not matched to a gene: 6. The CDR3 contains 14 residues. Germline lookup yields CDR1 SGHRS and CDR2 YFSETQ. Data came from immunoSEQ multiplex PCR; TCRdb stores just in-frame clones and leaves some out. The sample shows about 120,000 clones, about 90% of them seen only once. These data come from a study of T cell responses to AZD1222 COVID-19 vaccine. The genes are TRBV5-1 and TRBJ1-1; TRBD1 agrees at 8 bases. The sample was peripheral blood, taken on day 0 of AZD1222 vaccination. The TCR sequence derives from an adult in good health. This CDR3 reads CASSSTGGGTEAFF. As DNA, the CDR3 is TGCGCCAGCAGCTCTACAGGGGGTGGGACTGAAGCTTTCTTT.